These 16 T cell receptor beta chains came from one sample sequenced in a study of cytomegalovirus exposure and HLA in healthy donors. The PCR had 60 Vbeta and 13 Jbeta primers. Sequencing used immunoSEQ multiplex PCR; TCRdb keeps in-frame clones, though not all of them. The sample contains more than 150,000 clones, roughly nine tenths of which appear only once. Source material: PBMCs. These receptors originate from a girl in the first two years of life in good health and CMV-seronegative.

V and J are TRBV6-5 and TRBJ2-1, with TRBD2 matching 16 bases. Trimming cost V 4 bases and J 9 bases; bases outside gene matches: 3. The CDR3 has 15 residues. Germline CDR1 and CDR2: MNHEY and SVGAGI. The CDR3 region is CASSSGLAGGREQFF. The CDR3 DNA is TGTGCCAGCAGTTCGGGACTAGCGGGGGGGCGTGAGCAGTTCTTC.

The rearrangement joins TRBV7-9 to TRBJ2-5; 7 positions match TRBD1. Germline values: CDR1 SEHNR, CDR2 FQNEAQ (reference sequence). V shed 1 base and J 5 bases; nucleotides not matched to a gene: 7. The CDR3 spans 15 residues. The CDR3 DNA follows: TGTGCCAGCAGCTTAGGTCAGGGGGTATGGGAGACCCAGTACTTC. Protein product: CASSLGQGVWETQYF.

This clone appeared a few times. The genes are TRBV4-2 and TRBJ1-5, with 11 positions matching TRBD1. The CDR3 is 17 amino acids. Germline values: CDR1 LGHNA, CDR2 YNFKEQ. J lost 3 bases, V lost 2 bases, and 6 bases had no gene match. The CDR3 DNA is TGTGCCAGCAGCCAAACTGGACAGGGGGCTTACAATCAGCCCCAGCATTTT. It translates to CASSQTGQGAYNQPQHF.

The rearrangement links TRBV6-4 to TRBJ2-2, with D unresolved. Germline CDR1 reads MRHNA; CDR2 reads SNTAGT. CDR3 length equals 13 residues. V lost 3 bases to trimming and J lost 5 bases, with 7 bases between them. The CDR3 here is CASSEWATGELFF. The CDR3 coding sequence is TGTGCCAGCAGTGAATGGGCGACCGGGGAGCTGTTTTTT.

This rearrangement joins TRBV27 to TRBJ1-1; a possible D gene is TRBD1 (6 bases). Germline CDR1 MNHEY, CDR2 SMNVEV (reference sequence). The CDR3 length is 14 residues. Trimming pared 5 bases from V and 1 base from J, leaving 11 bases between. CDR3 DNA sequence: TGTGCCAGCAGTCCCCGACAGGCGAACACTGAAGCTTTCTTT. Its translation is CASSPRQANTEAFF.

This rearrangement joins TRBV27 to TRBJ1-1; D might be TRBD1 (6 bases). The length of the CDR3 is 14 residues. Between the trimmed V and J ends, which lost 2 bases and 11 bases, there was a span of 18 bases. Looked up from germline, CDR1 is MNHEY and CDR2 is SMNVEV (reference sequence). For the CDR3, the DNA is TGTGCCAGCAGTTTAGTGGCACAAGGAACAGGGGCTTTCTTT. It is translated as CASSLVAQGTGAFF.

The chain employs TRBV2 and TRBJ2-1, with 8 bases that match TRBD2. The length of the CDR3 is 13 residues. Germline V gene data show CDR1 as SNHLY and CDR2 as FYNNEI. V trimming: 11 bases; J trimming: 7 bases; junction bases outside the gene matches: 10. CDR3 nucleotide sequence: TGTGCCGGGGCAGCGGGAGTCGGAAATGAGCAGTTCTTC. This gives the protein CAGAAGVGNEQFF.

This chain joins TRBV7-9 and TRBJ2-7; D may be TRBD2 (6 bases). This CDR3 comprises 13 residues. Germline CDR1 and CDR2: SEHNR and FQNEAQ (reference sequence). V lost 8 bases to trimming and J lost 2 bases, with 13 bases between them. CDR3 sequence (DNA): TGTGCCAGCGAATTCGGGGGAACCTACGAGCAGTACTTC. Translated, it gives CASEFGGTYEQYF.

The chain recombines TRBV6-1 with TRBJ1-1; D is perhaps TRBD1 (5 bases). V was trimmed by 8 bases and J by 5 bases, leaving 15 bases between them. The germline gives CDR1 MNHNS, CDR2 SASEGT. This CDR3 has 13 residues. Here the CDR3 reads CASEGRGGTEAFF. CDR3 coding DNA: TGTGCCAGCGAAGGCCGGGGGGGGACTGAAGCTTTCTTT.

The gene calls are TRBV7-2 and TRBJ2-7; TRBD2 matches 8 bases. Germline V CDR1 and CDR2: SGHTA, FQGNSA. The trim removed 5 bases at V and 5 bases at J, leaving 11 bases unmatched. CDR3 length: 15 amino acids. For the CDR3, the DNA is TGTGCCAGCAGCCCTGTGGGACTAGGAAGTGACGAGCAGTACTTC. Its protein product is CASSPVGLGSDEQYF. Supplemented by reference TRBV7-2 and TRBJ2-7, the full variable domain reads GAGVSQSPSNKVTEKGKDVELRCDPISGHTALYWYRQSLGQGLEFLIYFQGNSAPDKSGLPSDRFSAERTGGSVSTLTIQRTQQEDSAVYLCASSPVGLGSDEQYFGPGTRLTVT.

The chain employs TRBV9 and TRBJ1-1; no reliable D call. Germline V gene sequence: CDR1 SGDLS, CDR2 YYNGEE. The CDR3 consists of 15 residues. Trimming took 10 bases from V and 1 from J, leaving 20 bases between them. CDR3 sequence reads: CAVCREGRENTEAFF. DNA of the CDR3: TGTGCCGTGTGTCGGGAAGGACGGGAGAACACTGAAGCTTTCTTT.

The J gene is TRBJ1-1, the V gene TRBV7-6, with a possible D match to TRBD1 (5 bases). The germline CDR1 and CDR2 sequences are SGHVS and FNYEAQ. CDR3 length: 13 amino acids. The germline V and J ends were trimmed by 4 bases and 7 bases, with 13 bases remaining between them. In nucleotides, the CDR3 is TGTGCCAGCAGCTCGGACATTGTTATTGAAGCTTTCTTT. Its translation is CASSSDIVIEAFF.

This clone appeared once. J is TRBJ1-5 and V is TRBV6-1; D unresolved. Germline V CDR1 and CDR2: MNHNS, SASEGT. This CDR3 region has 11 residues. V gave up 7 bases and J gave up 5 bases, with 6 bases separating them. The CDR3, as DNA: TGTGCCAGCAACTCCCATCAGCCCCAGCATTTT. Amino acid sequence: CASNSHQPQHF.

The rearrangement uses TRBV7-2 and TRBJ1-5; D is undetermined. Germline-derived CDR1 and CDR2 are SGHTA and FQGNSA. V shed 4 bases and J shed 1 base, with 11 bases lying between them. CDR3 length: 15 amino acids. CDR3 amino acids: CASSSAAASNQPQHF. The CDR3 region has the DNA TGTGCCAGCAGCTCCGCAGCAGCGAGCAATCAGCCCCAGCATTTT.

This chain uses TRBV15 with TRBJ2-5; 14 bases are a match to TRBD2. V shed 3 bases and J 3 bases; nucleotides not matched to a gene: 6. The CDR3 runs 17 residues. CDR1 is LNHNV, CDR2 YYDKDF, per germline (reference sequence). CDR3 protein: CATSSLQGLAGEETQYF. CDR3 coding DNA: TGTGCCACCAGCAGCCTACAGGGACTAGCGGGAGAAGAGACCCAGTACTTC.

The chain is built from TRBV5-6 and TRBJ1-2; unclear D gene. V was shortened by 4 bases and J by 5 bases, with 9 bases between the two germline ends. Germline-derived CDR1 and CDR2 are SGHDT and YYEEEE. The CDR3 length is 12 residues. The DNA for the CDR3 is TGTGCCAGCAGCCTCGGAGAGTATGGCTACACCTTC. As protein: CASSLGEYGYTF.